Sequencing of this T cell receptor (beta chain) was carried out in a study of response to subunit inactivated influenza vaccine. Germline CDR1 DFQATT, CDR2 SNEGSKA (reference sequence). Germline trimming cut 7 bases from V and 1 base from J; bases unmatched to any gene: 5. This CDR3 comprises 13 residues. In TCRdb, the RT-PCR reads were re-called with MiXCR into one record per CDR3 protein. The table records about 540,000 distinct CDR3 sequences, approximately 20% of them present only once. These data were also filed under a second study, of T cells expressing NK-cell markers. That source reports: 5'RACE template switching with UMIs generated TCR beta cDNA. Dominant NKG2C+ clonotypes in roughly 6 donors made up roughly 1.0-7.0% of CD8+ T cells.

The sequences come from CD4+ T cells sorted from PBMCs, collected approximately 13 days after vaccination. The chain employs TRBV20-1 and TRBJ2-3, with 7 bases lining up with TRBD2. This clonotype originated in a man in his forties or fifties who received an inactivated influenza vaccine. DNA of the CDR3: TGCAGTGTAAATGGGGGGGGCACAGATACGCAGTATTTT. Protein: CSVNGGGTDTQYF.